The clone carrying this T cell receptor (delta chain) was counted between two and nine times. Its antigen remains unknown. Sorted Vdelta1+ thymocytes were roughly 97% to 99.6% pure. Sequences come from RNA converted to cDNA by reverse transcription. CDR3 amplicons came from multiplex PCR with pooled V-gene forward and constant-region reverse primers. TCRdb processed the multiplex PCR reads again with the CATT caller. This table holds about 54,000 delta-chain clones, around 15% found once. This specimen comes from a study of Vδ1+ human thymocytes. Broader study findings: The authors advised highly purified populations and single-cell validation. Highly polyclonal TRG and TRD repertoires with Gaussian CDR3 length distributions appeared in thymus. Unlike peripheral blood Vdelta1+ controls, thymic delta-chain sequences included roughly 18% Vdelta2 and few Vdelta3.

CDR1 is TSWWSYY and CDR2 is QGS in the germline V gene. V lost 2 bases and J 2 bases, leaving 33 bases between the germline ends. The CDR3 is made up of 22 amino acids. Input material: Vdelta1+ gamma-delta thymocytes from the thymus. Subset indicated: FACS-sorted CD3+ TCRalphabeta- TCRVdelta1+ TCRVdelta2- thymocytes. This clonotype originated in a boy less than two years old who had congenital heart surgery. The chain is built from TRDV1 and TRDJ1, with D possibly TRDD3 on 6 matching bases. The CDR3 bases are TGTGCTCTTGGGGAAGGAAACGGGGATTCCCCACTTGCTGTTGACTTTACCGATAAACTCATCTTT. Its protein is CALGEGNGDSPLAVDFTDKLIF.